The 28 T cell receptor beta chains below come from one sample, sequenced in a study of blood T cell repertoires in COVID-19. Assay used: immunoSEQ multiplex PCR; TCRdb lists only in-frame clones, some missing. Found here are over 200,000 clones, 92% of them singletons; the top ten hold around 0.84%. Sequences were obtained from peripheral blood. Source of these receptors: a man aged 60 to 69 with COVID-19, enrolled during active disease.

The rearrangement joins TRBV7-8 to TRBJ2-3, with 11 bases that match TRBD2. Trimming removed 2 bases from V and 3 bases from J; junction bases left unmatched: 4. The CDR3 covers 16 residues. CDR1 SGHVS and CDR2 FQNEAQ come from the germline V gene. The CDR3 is CASSLMTSGETDTQYF. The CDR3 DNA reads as TGTGCCAGCAGCTTAATGACTAGCGGGGAGACAGATACGCAGTATTTT.

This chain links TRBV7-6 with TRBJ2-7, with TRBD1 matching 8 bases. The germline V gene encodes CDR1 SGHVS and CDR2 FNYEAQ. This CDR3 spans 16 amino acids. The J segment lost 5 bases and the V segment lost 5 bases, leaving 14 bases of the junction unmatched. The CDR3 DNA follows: TGTGCCAGCAGCCAATACCGGACAGGGTATTACAACGAGCAGTACTTC. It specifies CASSQYRTGYYNEQYF.

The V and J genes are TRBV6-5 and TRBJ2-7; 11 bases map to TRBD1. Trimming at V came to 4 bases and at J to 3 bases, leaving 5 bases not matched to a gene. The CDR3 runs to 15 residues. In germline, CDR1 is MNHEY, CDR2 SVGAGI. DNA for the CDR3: TGTGCCAGCAGTTTCACCGGGACAGGGGGCTACGAGCAGTACTTC. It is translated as CASSFTGTGGYEQYF.

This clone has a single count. As DNA, the CDR3 is TGTGCCACCAGCTCAAGACCTAGCTATGGCTACACCTTC. Translated, it gives CATSSRPSYGYTF. The V and J genes are TRBV15 and TRBJ1-2; D remains unclear. The CDR3 has 13 amino acids. Germline assignment: CDR1 LNHNV and CDR2 YYDKDF (reference sequence). V lost 5 bases and J lost 4, with 11 bases in between.

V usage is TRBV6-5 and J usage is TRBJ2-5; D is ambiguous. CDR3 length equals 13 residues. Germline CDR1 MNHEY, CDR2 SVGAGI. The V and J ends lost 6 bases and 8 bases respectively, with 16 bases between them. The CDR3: CASRGLSYGTQYF. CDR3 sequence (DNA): TGTGCCAGCAGGGGCCTCTCTTACGGAACCCAGTACTTC.

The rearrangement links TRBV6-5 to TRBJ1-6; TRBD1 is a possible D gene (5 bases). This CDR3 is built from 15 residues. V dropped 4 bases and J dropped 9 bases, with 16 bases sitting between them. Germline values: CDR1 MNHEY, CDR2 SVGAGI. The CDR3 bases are TGTGCCAGCAGTTTTGACAGAGGGAGGCGTTCACCCCTCCACTTT. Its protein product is CASSFDRGRRSPLHF.

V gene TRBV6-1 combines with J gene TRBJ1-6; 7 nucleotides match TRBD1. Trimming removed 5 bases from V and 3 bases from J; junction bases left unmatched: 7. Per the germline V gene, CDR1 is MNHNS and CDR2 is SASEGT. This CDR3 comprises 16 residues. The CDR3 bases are TGTGCCAGCAGTCAAGGGGGCCCCGTCTATAATTCACCCCTCCACTTT. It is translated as CASSQGGPVYNSPLHF.

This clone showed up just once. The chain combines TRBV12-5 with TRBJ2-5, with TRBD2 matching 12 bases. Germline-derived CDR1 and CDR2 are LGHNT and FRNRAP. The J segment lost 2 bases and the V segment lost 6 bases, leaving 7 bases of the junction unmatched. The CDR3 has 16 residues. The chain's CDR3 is CASGPRTSGAQETQYF. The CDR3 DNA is TGTGCTAGTGGCCCTAGGACTAGCGGGGCACAAGAGACCCAGTACTTC.

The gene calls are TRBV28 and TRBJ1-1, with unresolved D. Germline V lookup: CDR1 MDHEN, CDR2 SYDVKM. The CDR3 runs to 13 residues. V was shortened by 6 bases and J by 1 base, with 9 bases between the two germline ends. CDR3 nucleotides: TGTGCCAGCAGCCTCCGGGAGAACACTGAAGCTTTCTTT. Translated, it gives CASSLRENTEAFF.

The CDR3: CASSLGSGVDTQYF. The CDR3 region has the DNA TGTGCCAGCAGCTTAGGGAGCGGGGTTGATACGCAGTATTTT. This chain connects TRBV11-3 to TRBJ2-3, with TRBD2 matching 7 bases. The CDR3 has 14 amino acids. The germline gives CDR1 SGHNT, CDR2 YENEEA. With 1 base clipped from V and 6 bases from J, the junction kept 4 bases outside the gene matches.

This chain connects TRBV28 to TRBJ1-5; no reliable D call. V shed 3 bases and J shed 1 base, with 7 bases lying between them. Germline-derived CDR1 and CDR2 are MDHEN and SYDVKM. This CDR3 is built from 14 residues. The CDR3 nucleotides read TGTGCCAGCAGTTTGAGTGTGAGCAATCAGCCCCAGCATTTT. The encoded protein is CASSLSVSNQPQHF.

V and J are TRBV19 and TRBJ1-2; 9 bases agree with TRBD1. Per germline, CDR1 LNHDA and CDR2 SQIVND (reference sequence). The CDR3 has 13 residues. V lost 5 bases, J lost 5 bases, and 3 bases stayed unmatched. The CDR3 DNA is TGTGCCAGTAGTTGGACAGGGGATTATGGCTACACCTTC. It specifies CASSWTGDYGYTF.

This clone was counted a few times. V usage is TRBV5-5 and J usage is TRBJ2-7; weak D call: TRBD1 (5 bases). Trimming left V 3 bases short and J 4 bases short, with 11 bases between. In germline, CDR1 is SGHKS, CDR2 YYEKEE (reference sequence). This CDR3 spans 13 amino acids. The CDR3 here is CASSSTVPYEQYF. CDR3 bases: TGTGCCAGCAGCTCGACAGTACCTTACGAGCAGTACTTC.

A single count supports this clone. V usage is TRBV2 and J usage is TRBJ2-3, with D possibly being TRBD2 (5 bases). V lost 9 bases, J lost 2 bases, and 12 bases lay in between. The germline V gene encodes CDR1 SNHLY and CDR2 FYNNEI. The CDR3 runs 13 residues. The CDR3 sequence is CASSSDYTDTQYF. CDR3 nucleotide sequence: TGTGCCAGTAGCAGCGACTACACAGATACGCAGTATTTT.

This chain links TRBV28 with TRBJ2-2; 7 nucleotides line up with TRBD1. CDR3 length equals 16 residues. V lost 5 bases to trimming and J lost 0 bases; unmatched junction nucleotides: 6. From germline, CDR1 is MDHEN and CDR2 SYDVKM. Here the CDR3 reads CASSSDRAANTGELFF. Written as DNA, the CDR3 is TGTGCCAGCAGTAGCGACAGGGCCGCGAACACCGGGGAGCTGTTTTTT. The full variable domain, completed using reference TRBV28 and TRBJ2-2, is DVKVTQSSRYLVKRTGEKVFLECVQDMDHENMFWYRQDPGLGLRLIYFSYDVKMKEKGDIPEGYSVSREKKERFSLILESASTNQTSMYLCASSSDRAANTGELFFGEGSRLTVL.

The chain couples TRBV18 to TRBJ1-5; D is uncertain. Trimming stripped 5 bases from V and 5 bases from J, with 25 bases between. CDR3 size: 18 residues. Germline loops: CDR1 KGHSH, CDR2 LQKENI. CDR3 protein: CASSSLARAPRADQPQHF. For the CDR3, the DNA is TGTGCCAGCTCATCCCTCGCTAGGGCTCCCAGAGCGGATCAGCCCCAGCATTTT.

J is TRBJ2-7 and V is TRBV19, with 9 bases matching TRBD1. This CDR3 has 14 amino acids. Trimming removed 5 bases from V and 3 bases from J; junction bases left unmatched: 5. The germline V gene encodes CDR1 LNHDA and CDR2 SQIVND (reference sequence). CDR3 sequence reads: CASSVQGAGYEQYF. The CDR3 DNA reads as TGTGCCAGTAGTGTACAGGGGGCCGGCTACGAGCAGTACTTC.

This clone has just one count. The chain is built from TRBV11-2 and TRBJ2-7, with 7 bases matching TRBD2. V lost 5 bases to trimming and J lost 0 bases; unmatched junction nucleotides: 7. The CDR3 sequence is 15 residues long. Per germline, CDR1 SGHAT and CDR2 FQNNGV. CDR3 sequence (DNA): TGTGCCAGCAGCCTGAGTGGGGGGGACTCCTACGAGCAGTACTTC. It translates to CASSLSGGDSYEQYF.

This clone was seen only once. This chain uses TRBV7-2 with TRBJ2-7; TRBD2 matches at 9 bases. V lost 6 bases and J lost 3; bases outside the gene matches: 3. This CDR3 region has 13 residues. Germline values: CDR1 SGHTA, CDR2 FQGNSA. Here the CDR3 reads CASSYSGSYEQYF. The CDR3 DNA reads TGTGCCAGCAGTTATAGCGGGAGCTACGAGCAGTACTTC. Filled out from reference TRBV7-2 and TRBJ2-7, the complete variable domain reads GAGVSQSPSNKVTEKGKDVELRCDPISGHTALYWYRQSLGQGLEFLIYFQGNSAPDKSGLPSDRFSAERTGGSVSTLTIQRTQQEDSAVYLCASSYSGSYEQYFGPGTRLTVT.

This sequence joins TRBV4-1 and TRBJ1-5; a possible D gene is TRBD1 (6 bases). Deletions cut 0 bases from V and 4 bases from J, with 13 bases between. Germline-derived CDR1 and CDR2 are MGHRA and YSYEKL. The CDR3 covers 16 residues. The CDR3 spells CASSQDGQGTNQPQHF. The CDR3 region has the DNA TGCGCCAGCAGCCAAGATGGCCAGGGGACGAATCAGCCCCAGCATTTT.

For the CDR3, the DNA is TGTGCCAGCAGCCGGGAAGTCGTGAACACTGAAGCTTTCTTT. It encodes CASSREVVNTEAFF. The V gene is TRBV5-4, the J gene TRBJ1-1; D gene ambiguous. Trimming took 4 bases from V and 0 from J, leaving 10 bases between them. The length of the CDR3 is 14 residues. Germline CDR1 is SGHNT and CDR2 is YYREEE (reference sequence).

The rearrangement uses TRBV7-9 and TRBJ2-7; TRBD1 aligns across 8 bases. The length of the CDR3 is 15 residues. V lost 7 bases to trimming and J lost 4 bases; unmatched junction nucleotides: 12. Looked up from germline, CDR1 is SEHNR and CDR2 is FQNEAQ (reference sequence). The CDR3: CASNHPGQAKYEQYF. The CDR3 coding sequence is TGTGCCAGCAACCATCCGGGACAGGCGAAATACGAGCAGTACTTC.

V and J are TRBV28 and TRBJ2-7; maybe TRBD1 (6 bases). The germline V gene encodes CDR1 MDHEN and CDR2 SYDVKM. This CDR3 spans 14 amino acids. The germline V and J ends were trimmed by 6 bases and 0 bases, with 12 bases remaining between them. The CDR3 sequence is CASSRQVPSYEQYF. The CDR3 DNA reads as TGTGCCAGCAGCCGACAGGTTCCCTCCTACGAGCAGTACTTC.

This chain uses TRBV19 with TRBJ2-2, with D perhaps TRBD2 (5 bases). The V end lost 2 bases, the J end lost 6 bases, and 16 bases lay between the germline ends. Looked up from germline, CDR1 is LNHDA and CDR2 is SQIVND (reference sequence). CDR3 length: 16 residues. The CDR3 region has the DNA TGTGCCAGTAGTATACTAGCAAAGGAGTTGTCCGGGGAGCTGTTTTTT. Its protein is CASSILAKELSGELFF.

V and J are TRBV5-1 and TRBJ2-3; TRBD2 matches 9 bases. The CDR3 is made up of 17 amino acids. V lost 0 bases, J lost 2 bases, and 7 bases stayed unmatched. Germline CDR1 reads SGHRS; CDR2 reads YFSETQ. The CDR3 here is CASSLVRAGGNTDTQYF. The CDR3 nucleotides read TGCGCCAGCAGCTTGGTGAGAGCGGGGGGAAACACAGATACGCAGTATTTT.

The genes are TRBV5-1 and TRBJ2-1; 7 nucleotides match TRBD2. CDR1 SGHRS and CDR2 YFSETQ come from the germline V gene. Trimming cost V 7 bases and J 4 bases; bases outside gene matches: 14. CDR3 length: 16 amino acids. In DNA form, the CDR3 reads TGCGCCAGCGACCCCCTGGGCGGGGGTTCTTACAATGAGCAGTTCTTC. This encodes CASDPLGGGSYNEQFF.

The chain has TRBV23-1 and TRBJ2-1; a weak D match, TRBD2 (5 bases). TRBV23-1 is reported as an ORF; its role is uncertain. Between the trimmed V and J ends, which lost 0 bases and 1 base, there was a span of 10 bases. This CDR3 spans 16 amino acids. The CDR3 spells CASSQSGDGSYNEQFF. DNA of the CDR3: TGCGCCAGCAGTCAATCCGGGGATGGGTCCTACAATGAGCAGTTCTTC.

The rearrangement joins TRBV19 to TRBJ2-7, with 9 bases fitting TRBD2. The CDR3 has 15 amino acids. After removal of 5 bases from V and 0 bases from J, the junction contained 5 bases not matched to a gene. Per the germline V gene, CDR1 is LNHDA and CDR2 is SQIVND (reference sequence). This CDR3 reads CASSRSTSGSYEQYF. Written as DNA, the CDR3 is TGTGCCAGTAGTCGGTCGACTAGCGGCTCCTACGAGCAGTACTTC.